The next 6 T cell receptor beta chains were all read from a single sample in a study of regulatory T cells in long-lasting Graves disease. Assembly of TCR beta libraries relied on iRepertoire HTBI primers together with Arm-PCR of CDR3 regions. TCRdb redid the calling of the multiplex PCR reads with MiXCR, one entry per CDR3 protein. This sample has 450,000 to 600,000 distinct CDR3 sequences, with 16% found just once. Noted time point: newly diagnosed GD, antithyroid drugs for less than 3 months. Extracted RNA from PBMCs served as the source of the TCR library. The same data also contributed to another study, on T cells in Graves' hyperthyroidism and ophthalmopathy.

The sample was peripheral blood mononuclear cells (PBMCs), taken at new diagnosis, from a patient treated with antithyroid drugs. These receptors were collected from a man aged 40-49 years with Graves disease.

This clonotype showed up many times. The rearrangement links TRBV12-3 or TRBV12-4 to TRBJ1-1, with unresolved D. The CDR3 is 12 amino acids. Trimming shortened V by 7 bases and J by 4 bases, and 10 bases separated the two germline ends. CDR3 region: CASTGWVTEAFF. CDR3 bases: TGTGCCAGCACGGGGTGGGTCACTGAAGCTTTCTTT.

With respect to this clonotype: It may be a read error: a sequence one base away is much more abundant. The rearrangement links TRBV20-1 to TRBJ2-1, with 11 bases lining up with TRBD2. The closer fit of TRBJ2-7 to the DNA end suggests the J call may be wrong. Per germline, CDR1 DFQATT and CDR2 SNEGSKA (reference sequence). The length of the CDR3 is 15 residues. In DNA, the CDR3 is TGCAGTGCTAGCCCACTAGCGGGAGTAGGAGATGAGCAGTACTTC. Translation: CSASPLAGVGDEQYF.

In its sample, this clonotype was seen many times. The chain is built from TRBV2 and TRBJ1-2; TRBD1 aligns across 12 bases. This CDR3 comprises 15 residues. V gave up 3 bases and J gave up 4 bases; unmatched junction bases: 3. Germline CDR1 SNHLY, CDR2 FYNNEI. CDR3 in DNA: TGTGCCAGCAGTGAGGGACAGGGGGCCACCTATGGCTACACCTTC. It is translated as CASSEGQGATYGYTF.

The chain has TRBV6-5 and TRBJ2-3, with D tentatively TRBD1 or TRBD2 (6 bases each). This CDR3 is built from 15 residues. Trimming cost V 4 bases and J 4 bases, with 15 bases left between them. Germline V lookup: CDR1 MNHEY, CDR2 SVGAGI. CDR3 in amino acids: CASSLQGGSPDTQYF. The CDR3 coding sequence is TGTGCCAGCAGTTTACAGGGAGGTTCCCCAGATACGCAGTATTTT.

The DNA for the CDR3 is TGTGCCAGCAGTGACCCCTGGGGGAACGACAATGAGCAGTTCTTC. Its protein product is CASSDPWGNDNEQFF. This chain joins TRBV25-1 and TRBJ2-1; possibly TRBD1 or TRBD2 for D (5 bases each). The CDR3 is 15 amino acids. Germline V CDR1 and CDR2: MGHDK, SYGVNS. The germline V and J ends were trimmed by 3 bases and 5 bases, with 14 bases remaining between them.

This clonotype was seen ten or more times. The J gene is TRBJ2-1, the V gene TRBV30; 8 bases align to TRBD2. This CDR3 spans 15 amino acids. The germline gives CDR1 GTSNPN, CDR2 SVGIG (reference sequence). Trimming at V came to 3 bases and at J to 6 bases, leaving 10 bases not matched to a gene. The CDR3 here is CAWRLFGTRVNEQFF. The CDR3 nucleotides are TGTGCCTGGAGGCTTTTCGGGACTAGGGTCAATGAGCAGTTCTTC.